The next 28 T cell receptor beta chains were all read from a single sample in a study of memory CD4+ T cells and cytomegalovirus serostatus. Single viable CD3+CD4+CD8-CD45RO+ cells were sorted as the memory CD4+ T cells. Profiling relied on immunoSEQ multiplex PCR, and the TCRdb table lists in-frame clones only, not all of them. The sample shows about 82,000 clones, approximately 84% of them seen only once. The sequenced sample was memory CD4+ T cells from blood. These receptors all stem from an adult in good health and CMV-seronegative.

J is TRBJ1-4 and V is TRBV4-3; no reliable D call. Between the trimmed V and J ends, which lost 2 bases and 4 bases, there was a span of 14 bases. The CDR3 covers 16 residues. CDR1 LGHNA and CDR2 YSLEER come from the germline V gene. In DNA, the CDR3 is TGCGCCAGCAGCCAACAGACCGGACTTTTTAATGAAAAACTGTTTTTT. Translating it yields CASSQQTGLFNEKLFF.

The rearrangement joins TRBV30 to TRBJ2-5, with TRBD1 matching 8 bases. The J call may be wrong; the DNA end is better matched by TRBJ2-7. This CDR3 has 14 amino acids. Germline V gene data show CDR1 as GTSNPN and CDR2 as SVGIG (reference sequence). Here the CDR3 reads CAWSDRALPYEQYF. The CDR3 nucleotides read TGTGCCTGGTCGGACAGGGCCCTTCCCTACGAGCAGTACTTC.

The chain has TRBV9 and TRBJ2-2; tentatively, D is TRBD1 (5 bases). The CDR3 sequence is 14 residues long. V shed 3 bases and J shed 6 bases, with 12 bases lying between them. Germline CDR1 reads SGDLS; CDR2 reads YYNGEE. The CDR3 sequence is CASSASGLAGELFF. Written as DNA, the CDR3 is TGTGCCAGCAGCGCCTCAGGGTTGGCCGGGGAGCTGTTTTTT.

The chain joins TRBV7-3 to TRBJ2-1; TRBD2 matches 7 bases. V dropped 5 bases and J dropped 8; count of bases not matched to a gene: 6. Germline-derived CDR1 and CDR2 are SGHTA and FQGTGA. The CDR3 contains 13 residues. CDR3 sequence (DNA): TGTGCCAGCAGCCTGGGAGGGGTGGATGAGCAGTTCTTC. Translated, it gives CASSLGGVDEQFF. The whole variable domain, filled in from reference TRBV7-3 and TRBJ2-1, reads GAGVSQTPSNKVTEKGKYVELRCDPISGHTALYWYRQSLGQGPEFLIYFQGTGAADDSGLPNDRFFAVRPEGSVSTLKIQRTERGDSAVYLCASSLGGVDEQFFGPGTRLTVL.

This chain uses TRBV7-9 with TRBJ1-6, with TRBD1 matching 7 bases. CDR1 SEHNR and CDR2 FQNEAQ come from the germline V gene (reference sequence). This CDR3 is 15 amino acids long. V lost 5 bases, J lost 4 bases, and 5 bases stayed unmatched. DNA for the CDR3: TGTGCCAGCAGCGCGATCAGGGGGTATAATTCACCCCTCCACTTT. Protein: CASSAIRGYNSPLHF.

The V gene is TRBV29-1, the J gene TRBJ2-6; D gene uncertain. CDR3 length: 14 residues. Trimming pared 6 bases from V and 0 bases from J, leaving 9 bases between. CDR1 and CDR2 from the germline V gene are SQVTM and ANQGSEA. The CDR3 nucleotides are TGCAGCGTGCGACTGAACTCTGGGGCCAACGTCCTGACTTTC. This translates into CSVRLNSGANVLTF. Based on the CDR3 plus reference TRBV29-1 and TRBJ2-6, the full variable domain is SAVISQKPSRDICQRGTSLTIQCQVDSQVTMMFWYRQQPGQSLTLIATANQGSEATYESGFVIDKFPISRPNLTFSTLTVSNMSPEDSSIYLCSVRLNSGANVLTFGAGSRLTVL.

Note on this clone: Other DNA sequences in this specimen translate into the identical CDR3. This chain joins TRBV9 and TRBJ1-1; D remains ambiguous. This CDR3 has 13 residues. V was trimmed by 0 bases and J by 0 bases, leaving 3 bases between them. Looked up from germline, CDR1 is SGDLS and CDR2 is YYNGEE. The CDR3 DNA reads TGTGCCAGCAGCGTAGTAATGAACACTGAAGCTTTCTTT. Translating it yields CASSVVMNTEAFF.

The J gene is TRBJ1-1, the V gene TRBV18; D remains unclear. Deletions cut 3 bases from V and 0 bases from J, with 8 bases between. The germline CDR1 and CDR2 sequences are KGHSH and LQKENI. The CDR3 runs to 14 residues. The CDR3 loop reads CASSPGTLNTEAFF. CDR3 bases: TGTGCCAGCTCACCCGGAACTCTGAACACTGAAGCTTTCTTT.

The J gene is TRBJ1-4, the V gene TRBV5-4; the D gene is possibly TRBD1 (5 bases). The CDR3 has 14 amino acids. The ends were cut back, 4 bases at V and 4 bases at J, with 11 bases in the middle. Germline CDR1 and CDR2: SGHNT and YYREEE (reference sequence). The CDR3 DNA is TGTGCCAGCAGCAAAGACAGCCTTAATGAAAAACTGTTTTTT. Protein: CASSKDSLNEKLFF.

The chain carries TRBV5-1 and TRBJ2-7, with a possible D match to TRBD1 (6 bases). Germline CDR1 is SGHRS and CDR2 is YFSETQ. The CDR3 covers 13 residues. The V and J ends lost 1 base and 6 bases respectively, with 11 bases between them. The CDR3 DNA follows: TGCGCCAGCAGCTTGACGGTCAGGGGCGAGCAGTACTTC. The encoded protein is CASSLTVRGEQYF.

The chain links TRBV29-1 to TRBJ1-1; 8 bases fit TRBD1. Germline V gene sequence: CDR1 SQVTM, CDR2 ANQGSEA. Trimming took 7 bases from V and 1 from J; bases not matched to a gene: 8. The CDR3 spans 14 residues. The CDR3 here is CSAIDRGGNTEAFF. CDR3 sequence (DNA): TGCAGCGCAATAGACAGGGGTGGGAACACTGAAGCTTTCTTT.

This chain links TRBV10-3 with TRBJ1-2, with 7 nucleotides matching TRBD1. From germline, CDR1 is ENHRY and CDR2 SYGVKD. The CDR3 is made up of 13 amino acids. V dropped 11 bases and J dropped 3; count of bases not matched to a gene: 9. CDR3 loop: CASRTGNYYGYTF. DNA of the CDR3: TGTGCCTCCCGGACAGGCAATTACTATGGCTACACCTTC.

The genes are TRBV11-2 and TRBJ2-7; the D is unclear. V was pared by 10 bases and J by 2 bases, with 18 bases between. Germline CDR1 is SGHAT and CDR2 is FQNNGV. The CDR3 loop spans 14 amino acids. CDR3 residues: CATGLGWRPYEQYF. The CDR3 bases are TGTGCCACCGGCTTAGGATGGCGGCCCTACGAGCAGTACTTC.

This clone appeared many times. The chain recombines TRBV30 with TRBJ1-1, with D maybe TRBD1 (5 bases). CDR3 length: 16 residues. Germline CDR1 and CDR2: GTSNPN and SVGIG (reference sequence). V was cut by 5 bases and J by 1 base, with 20 bases left in between. CDR3 protein: CAWGRSYIQGNTEAFF. DNA for the CDR3: TGTGCCTGGGGGCGTTCTTACATTCAGGGGAACACTGAAGCTTTCTTT. Looking up the rest from reference TRBV30 and TRBJ1-1 gives the full variable domain: SQTIHQWPATLVQPVGSPLSLECTVEGTSNPNLYWYRQAAGRGLQLLFYSVGIGQISSEVPQNLSASRPQDRQFILSSKKLLLSDSGFYLCAWGRSYIQGNTEAFFGQGTRLTVV.

This rearrangement joins TRBV30 to TRBJ1-4; a weak D match, TRBD1 (5 bases). The germline gives CDR1 GTSNPN, CDR2 SVGIG (reference sequence). The CDR3 totals 13 residues. V lost 2 bases, J lost 4 bases, and 8 bases lay in between. CDR3: CAWSSDSNEKLFF. The DNA of the CDR3 is TGTGCCTGGAGTTCCGACAGTAATGAAAAACTGTTTTTT.

The rearrangement joins TRBV23-1 to TRBJ2-7; 7 bases align to TRBD1. TRBV23-1 is an ORF; its function is uncertain. This CDR3 is built from 20 residues. The J segment lost 0 bases and the V segment lost 2 bases, leaving 19 bases of the junction unmatched. The CDR3 region is CASSQPSLTDRAKNSYEQYF. The CDR3 DNA reads TGCGCCAGCAGTCAACCCTCGTTAACCGACAGGGCAAAAAACTCCTACGAGCAGTACTTC.

This clone was seen only a few times. The rearrangement uses TRBV5-1 and TRBJ1-4; TRBD1 matches 7 bases. CDR3 length equals 15 residues. From germline, CDR1 is SGHRS and CDR2 YFSETQ. J lost 8 bases, V lost 0 bases, and 7 bases had no gene match. CDR3 DNA: TGCGCCAGCAGCTTGGGAGACAGGGTCCGAGAAAAACTGTTTTTT. Translation: CASSLGDRVREKLFF.

This clone was observed a few times. The chain joins TRBV7-6 to TRBJ1-1; TRBD1 matches at 9 bases. Losses at the gene ends were 6 bases for V and 4 bases for J; bases not matched to a gene: 6. The CDR3 is 14 residues long. Looked up from germline, CDR1 is SGHVS and CDR2 is FNYEAQ. This CDR3 reads CASRIGDRATEAFF. The CDR3, as DNA: TGTGCCAGCAGGATCGGGGACAGGGCCACTGAAGCTTTCTTT.

The chain links TRBV25-1 to TRBJ1-5; 7 bases agree with TRBD1. The V segment lost 7 bases and the J segment 6 bases; nucleotides outside the gene matches: 3. In germline, CDR1 is MGHDK, CDR2 SYGVNS. CDR3 length equals 12 residues. CDR3 coding DNA: TGTGCCAGCAACAGGGGCGGTCAGCCCCAGCATTTT. This translates into CASNRGGQPQHF. Supplemented by reference TRBV25-1 and TRBJ1-5, the full variable domain reads EADIYQTPRYLVIGTGKKITLECSQTMGHDKMYWYQQDPGMELHLIHYSYGVNSTEKGDLSSESTVSRIRTEHFPLTLESARPSHTSQYLCASNRGGQPQHFGDGTRLSIL.

The chain recombines TRBV28 with TRBJ1-1; 7 positions agree with TRBD1. The CDR3 has 12 residues. Germline V gives CDR1 MDHEN, CDR2 SYDVKM. Trimming at V came to 4 bases and at J to 11 bases, leaving 7 bases not matched to a gene. In DNA, the CDR3 is TGTGCCAGCAGTTCCGACAGGGTTGGCGCTTTCTTT. Its protein product is CASSSDRVGAFF.

This clone was counted between two and nine times. The chain links TRBV7-9 to TRBJ1-1; D is unresolved. The CDR3 runs 14 residues. Trimming removed 4 bases at V and 0 bases at J, with 9 bases between. Per the germline V gene, CDR1 is SEHNR and CDR2 is FQNEAQ (reference sequence). As DNA, the CDR3 is TGTGCCAGCAGCTCGACGACTATGAACACTGAAGCTTTCTTT. Amino acids: CASSSTTMNTEAFF.

V and J are TRBV28 and TRBJ1-5; 7 bases are a match to TRBD1. Trimming took 7 bases from V and 3 from J; bases not matched to a gene: 6. The CDR3 runs to 14 residues. Germline values: CDR1 MDHEN, CDR2 SYDVKM. CDR3 loop: CASIGGQNNQPQHF. The DNA for the CDR3 is TGTGCCAGCATAGGGGGACAGAACAATCAGCCCCAGCATTTT.

The V call is TRBV5-1, the J call TRBJ2-2; TRBD1 matches 7 bases. The CDR3 spans 15 residues. V shed 2 bases and J 6 bases; nucleotides not matched to a gene: 7. The germline V gene has CDR1 SGHRS and CDR2 YFSETQ. For the CDR3, the DNA is TGCGCCAGCAGCTTCGGACAGGCCAGGGCCGGGGAGCTGTTTTTT. Its translation: CASSFGQARAGELFF.

This chain links TRBV7-2 with TRBJ2-1, with D perhaps TRBD2 (5 bases). Trimming stripped 3 bases from V and 3 bases from J, with 12 bases between. Germline V gene lookup returns CDR1 SGHTA and CDR2 FQGNSA. The CDR3 loop spans 15 amino acids. CDR3 coding DNA: TGTGCCAGCAGCTTCGGGGAGCGGTACTACAATGAGCAGTTCTTC. It translates to CASSFGERYYNEQFF.

This chain links TRBV6-1 with TRBJ1-1; TRBD1 might be the D (6 bases). V was trimmed by 5 bases and J by 2 bases, leaving 12 bases between them. This CDR3 is 14 amino acids long. Per the germline V gene, CDR1 is MNHNS and CDR2 is SASEGT. The CDR3 coding sequence is TGTGCCAGCAGTCCTCTCAGGGGTAACACTGAAGCTTTCTTT. Amino acids: CASSPLRGNTEAFF.

This clone was counted a single time. The rearrangement links TRBV7-3 to TRBJ2-7, with a weak D call TRBD1 (6 bases). Germline CDR1 is SGHTA and CDR2 is FQGTGA. The CDR3 contains 14 residues. Trimming removed 5 bases at V and 0 bases at J, with 11 bases between. CDR3 in DNA: TGTGCCAGCAGCCCTGGGGGCAGCTCCTACGAGCAGTACTTC. This gives the protein CASSPGGSSYEQYF.

The V gene is TRBV6-4, the J gene TRBJ1-4; D unclear. Trimming pared 4 bases from V and 8 bases from J, leaving 11 bases between. The germline CDR1 and CDR2 sequences are MRHNA and SNTAGT. The CDR3 has 13 amino acids. The CDR3 region is CASSVEMGEKLFF. The CDR3 DNA is TGTGCCAGCAGTGTGGAGATGGGGGAAAAACTGTTTTTT.

This chain connects TRBV5-1 to TRBJ2-5; D unclear. Trimming cost V 0 bases and J 4 bases, with 7 bases left between them. Germline CDR1 and CDR2: SGHRS and YFSETQ. The CDR3 has 13 residues. This CDR3 reads CASSLESGETQYF. CDR3 DNA: TGCGCCAGCAGCTTGGAATCGGGAGAGACCCAGTACTTC.